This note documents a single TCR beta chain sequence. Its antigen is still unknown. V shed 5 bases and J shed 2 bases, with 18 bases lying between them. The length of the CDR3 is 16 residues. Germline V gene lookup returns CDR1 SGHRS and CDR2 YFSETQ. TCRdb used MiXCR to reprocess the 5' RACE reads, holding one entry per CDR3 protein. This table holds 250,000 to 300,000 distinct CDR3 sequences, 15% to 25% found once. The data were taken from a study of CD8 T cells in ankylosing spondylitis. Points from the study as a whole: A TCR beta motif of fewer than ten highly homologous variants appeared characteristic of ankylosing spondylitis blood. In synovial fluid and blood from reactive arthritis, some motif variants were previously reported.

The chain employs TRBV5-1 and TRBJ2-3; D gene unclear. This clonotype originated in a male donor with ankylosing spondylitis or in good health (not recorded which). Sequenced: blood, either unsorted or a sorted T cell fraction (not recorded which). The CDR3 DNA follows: TGCGCCAGCAGTGATGCTTTGAAGGGATTCACAGATACGCAGTATTTT. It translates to CASSDALKGFTDTQYF.